This T cell receptor (beta chain) was recovered during a study of blood T cell repertoires in COVID-19. Overall study context: The United States, Italy and Spain supplied acute and convalescent COVID-19 samples. PBMCs, B-cell-depleted T cells, or T cells were the source of the cDNA or gDNA that made up the material.

Per germline, CDR1 SEHNR and CDR2 FQNEAQ (reference sequence). The CDR3 consists of 15 residues. J lost 1 base, V lost 5 bases, and 3 bases had no gene match. This clone was found once. Per the authors' pipeline: Counts of nucleated cells, estimated from reference gene primer amplification, were obtained. Using immunoSEQ multiplex PCR, the repertoire was profiled, and TCRdb retains in-frame clones only, with some absent. V and J calls and clone size are given by that table; D and trimming were obtained from the DNA. The sample lists 85,000 to 90,000 clones, around 80% occurring once. This sequence originates from a man aged 65 to 85 with acute or convalescent COVID-19. The chain combines TRBV7-9 with TRBJ2-3; 10 nucleotides align to TRBD2. Material: peripheral blood. CDR3 bases: TGTGCCAGCAGCCCCACTAGCGGGGGCACAGATACGCAGTATTTT. This sequence encodes CASSPTSGGTDTQYF.